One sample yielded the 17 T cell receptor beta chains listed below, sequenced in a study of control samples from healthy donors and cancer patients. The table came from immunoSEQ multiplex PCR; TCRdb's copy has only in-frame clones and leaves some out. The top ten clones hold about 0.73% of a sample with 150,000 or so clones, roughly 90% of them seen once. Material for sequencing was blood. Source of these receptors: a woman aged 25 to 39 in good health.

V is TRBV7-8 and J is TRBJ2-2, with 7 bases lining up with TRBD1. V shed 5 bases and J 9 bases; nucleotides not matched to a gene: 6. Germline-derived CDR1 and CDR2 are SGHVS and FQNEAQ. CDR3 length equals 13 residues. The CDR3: CASSRQGSRELFF. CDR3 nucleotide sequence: TGTGCCAGCAGCCGACAGGGTAGCCGGGAGCTGTTTTTT.

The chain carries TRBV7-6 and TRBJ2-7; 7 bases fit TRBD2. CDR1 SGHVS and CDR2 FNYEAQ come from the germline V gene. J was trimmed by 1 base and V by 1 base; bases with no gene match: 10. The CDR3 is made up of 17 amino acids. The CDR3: CASSLVVRGRGSYEQYF. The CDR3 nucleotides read TGTGCCAGCAGCTTAGTGGTACGCGGGAGAGGGTCCTACGAGCAGTACTTC.

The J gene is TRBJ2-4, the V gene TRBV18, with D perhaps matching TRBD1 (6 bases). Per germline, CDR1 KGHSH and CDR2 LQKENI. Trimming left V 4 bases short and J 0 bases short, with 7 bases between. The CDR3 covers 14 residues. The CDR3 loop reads CASSLQGAKNIQYF. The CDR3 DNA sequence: TGTGCCAGCTCACTACAGGGAGCCAAAAACATTCAGTACTTC.

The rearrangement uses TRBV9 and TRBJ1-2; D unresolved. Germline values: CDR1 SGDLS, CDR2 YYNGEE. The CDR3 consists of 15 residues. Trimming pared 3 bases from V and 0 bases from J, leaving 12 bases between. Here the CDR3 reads CASSARTEANYGYTF. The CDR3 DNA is TGTGCCAGCAGCGCCCGGACGGAAGCTAACTATGGCTACACCTTC.

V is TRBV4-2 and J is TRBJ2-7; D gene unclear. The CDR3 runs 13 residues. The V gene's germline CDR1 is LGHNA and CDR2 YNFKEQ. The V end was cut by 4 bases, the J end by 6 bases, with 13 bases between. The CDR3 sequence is CASSPTSSPEQYF. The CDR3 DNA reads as TGTGCCAGCAGCCCAACCTCTAGTCCCGAGCAGTACTTC.

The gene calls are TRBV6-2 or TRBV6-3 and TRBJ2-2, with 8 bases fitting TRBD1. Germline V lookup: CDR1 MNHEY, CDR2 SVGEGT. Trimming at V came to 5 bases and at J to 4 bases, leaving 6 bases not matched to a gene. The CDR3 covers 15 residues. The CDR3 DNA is TGTGCCAGCAGTACCCGGGACAGGAGCACCGGGGAGCTGTTTTTT. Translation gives CASSTRDRSTGELFF.

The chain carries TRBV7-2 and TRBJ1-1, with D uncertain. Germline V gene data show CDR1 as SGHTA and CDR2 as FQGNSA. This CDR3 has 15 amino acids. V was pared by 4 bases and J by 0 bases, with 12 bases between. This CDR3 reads CASSSAGAMNTEAFF. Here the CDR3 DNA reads TGTGCCAGCAGCTCCGCGGGAGCCATGAACACTGAAGCTTTCTTT.

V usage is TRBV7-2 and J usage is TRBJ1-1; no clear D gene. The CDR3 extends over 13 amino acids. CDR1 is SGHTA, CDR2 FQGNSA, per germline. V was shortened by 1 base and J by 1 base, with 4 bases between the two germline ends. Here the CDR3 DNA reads TGTGCCAGCAGCTTAGAGGGGAACACTGAAGCTTTCTTT. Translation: CASSLEGNTEAFF.

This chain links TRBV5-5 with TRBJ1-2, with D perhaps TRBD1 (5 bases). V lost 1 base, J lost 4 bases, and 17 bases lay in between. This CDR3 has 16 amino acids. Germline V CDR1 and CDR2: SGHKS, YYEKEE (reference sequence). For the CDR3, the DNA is TGTGCCAGCAGCTTGCGAGACAGCCGTATTTCCTATGGCTACACCTTC. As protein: CASSLRDSRISYGYTF.

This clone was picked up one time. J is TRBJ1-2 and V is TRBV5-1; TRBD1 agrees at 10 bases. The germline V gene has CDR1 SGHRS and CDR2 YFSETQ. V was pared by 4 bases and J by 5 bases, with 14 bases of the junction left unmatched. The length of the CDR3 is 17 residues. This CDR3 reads CASSPRGTGVVWYGYTF. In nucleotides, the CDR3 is TGCGCCAGCAGCCCACGTGGGACAGGGGTTGTATGGTATGGCTACACCTTC.

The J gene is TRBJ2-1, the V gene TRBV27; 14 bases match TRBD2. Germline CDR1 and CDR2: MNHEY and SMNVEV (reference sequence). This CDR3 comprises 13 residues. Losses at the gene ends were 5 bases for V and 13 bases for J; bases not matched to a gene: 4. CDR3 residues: CASSPGLAGGQFF. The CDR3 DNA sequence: TGTGCCAGCAGTCCCGGACTAGCGGGAGGACAGTTCTTC.

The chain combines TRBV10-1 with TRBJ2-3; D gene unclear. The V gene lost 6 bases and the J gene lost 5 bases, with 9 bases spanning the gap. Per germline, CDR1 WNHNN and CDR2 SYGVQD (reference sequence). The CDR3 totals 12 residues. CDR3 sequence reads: CASSSKGDTQYF. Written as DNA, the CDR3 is TGCGCCAGCAGCTCCAAGGGAGATACGCAGTATTTT.

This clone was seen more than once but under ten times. This CDR3 reads CASSSALKGTGSPLHF. In nucleotides, the CDR3 is TGTGCCAGCAGTTCTGCCTTAAAGGGAACGGGTTCACCCCTCCACTTT. The chain carries TRBV6-5 and TRBJ1-6; no clear D. The CDR3 consists of 16 residues. Germline assignment: CDR1 MNHEY and CDR2 SVGAGI. Trimming removed 4 bases at V and 9 bases at J, with 19 bases between.

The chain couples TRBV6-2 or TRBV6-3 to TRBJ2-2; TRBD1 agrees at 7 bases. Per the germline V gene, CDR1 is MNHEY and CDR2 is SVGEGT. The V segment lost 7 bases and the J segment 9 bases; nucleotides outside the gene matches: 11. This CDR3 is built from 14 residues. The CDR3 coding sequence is TGTGCCAGCACCCCCGACAGGGTGGGCAGGGAGCTGTTTTTT. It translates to CASTPDRVGRELFF.

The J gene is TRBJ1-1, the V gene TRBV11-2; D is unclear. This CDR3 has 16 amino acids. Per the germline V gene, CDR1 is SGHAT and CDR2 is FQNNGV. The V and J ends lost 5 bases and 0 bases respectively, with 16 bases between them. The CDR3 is CASSPTREGVNTEAFF. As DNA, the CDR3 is TGTGCCAGCAGCCCCACTCGAGAGGGAGTGAACACTGAAGCTTTCTTT. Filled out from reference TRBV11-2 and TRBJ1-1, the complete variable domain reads EAGVAQSPRYKIIEKRQSVAFWCNPISGHATLYWYQQILGQGPKLLIQFQNNGVVDDSQLPKDRFSAERLKGVDSTLKIQPAKLEDSAVYLCASSPTREGVNTEAFFGQGTRLTVV.

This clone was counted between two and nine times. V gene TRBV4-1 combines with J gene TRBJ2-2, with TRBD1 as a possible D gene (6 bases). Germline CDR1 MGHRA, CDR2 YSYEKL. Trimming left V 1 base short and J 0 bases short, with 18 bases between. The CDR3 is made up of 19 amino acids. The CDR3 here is CASSQVPLIQGANTGELFF. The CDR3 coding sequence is TGCGCCAGCAGCCAAGTCCCCTTAATACAGGGAGCGAACACCGGGGAGCTGTTTTTT.

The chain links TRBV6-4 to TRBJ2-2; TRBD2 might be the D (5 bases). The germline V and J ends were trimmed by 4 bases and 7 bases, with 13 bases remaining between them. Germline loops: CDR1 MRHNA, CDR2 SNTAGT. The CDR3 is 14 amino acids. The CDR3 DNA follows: TGTGCCAGCAGTGTGTCTTTCGGGGACGGGGAGCTGTTTTTT. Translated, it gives CASSVSFGDGELFF.